The 31 T cell receptor beta chains below were found in one sample sequenced in a study of blood T cell repertoires in COVID-19. Assay used: immunoSEQ multiplex PCR; TCRdb lists only in-frame clones, some missing. The data hold fewer than 75,000 clones, with 89% observed a single time. Sequencing was done on a sample of peripheral blood. These receptors all stem from an elderly man with acute or convalescent COVID-19.

V gene TRBV9 combines with J gene TRBJ1-6, with 8 bases lining up with TRBD1. The germline V gene encodes CDR1 SGDLS and CDR2 YYNGEE. V dropped 0 bases and J dropped 9; count of bases not matched to a gene: 5. The CDR3 consists of 15 residues. The CDR3 region is CASSVEQGGPSPLHF. The DNA for the CDR3 is TGTGCCAGCAGCGTAGAACAGGGGGGACCTTCACCCCTCCACTTT.

CDR3 DNA sequence: TGTGCCAGCAGCTTGGGGAGAGGAGACACTGAAGCTTTCTTT. This sequence encodes CASSLGRGDTEAFF. The chain links TRBV5-6 to TRBJ1-1; D ambiguous. V gave up 0 bases and J gave up 3 bases, with 9 bases separating them. Germline V lookup: CDR1 SGHDT, CDR2 YYEEEE. The CDR3 totals 14 residues.

V usage is TRBV7-2 and J usage is TRBJ2-5; TRBD2 matches 12 bases. The germline V gene has CDR1 SGHTA and CDR2 FQGNSA. J gave up 2 bases and V 9 bases, and 7 bases lay outside the gene matches. This CDR3 has 15 amino acids. The CDR3 spells CASRLAGERQETQYF. The CDR3 DNA reads TGTGCCAGTAGACTAGCGGGAGAGCGACAAGAGACCCAGTACTTC. Variable domain in full (rest from reference TRBV7-2 and TRBJ2-5): GAGVSQSPSNKVTEKGKDVELRCDPISGHTALYWYRQSLGQGLEFLIYFQGNSAPDKSGLPSDRFSAERTGGSVSTLTIQRTQQEDSAVYLCASRLAGERQETQYFGPGTRLLVL.

This clone has a handful of counts. The V gene is TRBV18, the J gene TRBJ2-3; 8 bases are shared with TRBD1. Germline CDR1 and CDR2: KGHSH and LQKENI. This CDR3 contains 16 residues. The ends lost 6 bases at V and 2 bases at J; junction bases unmatched: 10. The CDR3 DNA reads as TGTGCCAGCTCCCAAGGACAGGGAGGAACCACAGATACGCAGTATTTT. Encoded protein: CASSQGQGGTTDTQYF. Together with reference TRBV18 and TRBJ2-3, the CDR3 gives the full variable domain: NAGVMQNPRHLVRRRGQEARLRCSPMKGHSHVYWYRQLPEEGLKFMVYLQKENIIDESGMPKERFSAEFPKEGPSILRIQQVVRGDSAAYFCASSQGQGGTTDTQYFGPGTRLTVL.

The chain employs TRBV7-8 and TRBJ2-1; 7 nucleotides match TRBD2. The CDR3 runs 15 residues. With V trimmed by 4 bases and J by 3 bases, 6 bases remained unmatched. Germline assignment: CDR1 SGHVS and CDR2 FQNEAQ. CDR3 amino acids: CASSSGRAVYNEQFF. CDR3 in DNA: TGTGCCAGCAGCTCGGGGAGGGCCGTCTACAATGAGCAGTTCTTC.

In its sample, this clone was seen once. The J gene is TRBJ1-2, the V gene TRBV6-5, with 9 bases that match TRBD1. Germline loops: CDR1 MNHEY, CDR2 SVGAGI. The length of the CDR3 is 15 residues. Trimming at V came to 0 bases and at J to 4 bases, leaving 3 bases not matched to a gene. The CDR3 bases are TGTGCCAGCAGTTACTCCGGGACAGGGAGCTATGGCTACACCTTC. This gives the protein CASSYSGTGSYGYTF.

The chain uses TRBV25-1 and TRBJ2-1, with 8 bases matching TRBD1. The germline V gene encodes CDR1 MGHDK and CDR2 SYGVNS. With 5 bases clipped from V and 10 bases from J, the junction kept 7 bases outside the gene matches. This CDR3 has 13 residues. The DNA of the CDR3 is TGTGCCAGCAGTCTTCAGGGGGCAACAGAGCAGTTCTTC. It encodes CASSLQGATEQFF.

The chain combines TRBV2 with TRBJ1-1; 10 positions agree with TRBD1. This CDR3 spans 12 amino acids. After removal of 8 bases from V and 6 bases from J, the junction contained 3 bases not matched to a gene. CDR1 is SNHLY and CDR2 is FYNNEI in the germline V gene. CDR3 coding DNA: TGTGCCAGCGGAGGACAGGGGGCTGAAGCTTTCTTT. Translating gives CASGGQGAEAFF.

The CDR3: CASRYTHTEAFF. The CDR3 coding sequence is TGTGCCAGCAGATACACGCACACTGAAGCTTTCTTT. This chain uses TRBV28 with TRBJ1-1, with D unresolved. CDR1 is MDHEN and CDR2 is SYDVKM in the germline V gene. This CDR3 is 12 amino acids long. The ends were cut back, 6 bases at V and 3 bases at J, with 8 bases in the middle.

The chain is built from TRBV30 and TRBJ1-1, with 7 bases aligning to TRBD1. Trimming cost V 5 bases and J 3 bases; bases outside gene matches: 6. This CDR3 spans 13 amino acids. CDR1 is GTSNPN and CDR2 is SVGIG in the germline V gene (reference sequence). The CDR3 DNA sequence: TGTGCCTGGTTAAAGGGGGCTTACACTGAAGCTTTCTTT. Translation gives CAWLKGAYTEAFF.

This clone was counted between two and nine times. The gene calls are TRBV4-1 and TRBJ2-1; 9 positions match TRBD2. Germline-derived CDR1 and CDR2 are MGHRA and YSYEKL. The ends lost 1 base at V and 7 bases at J; junction bases unmatched: 11. The CDR3 length is 17 residues. The CDR3 spells CASSQGRAGGYGNEQFF. The CDR3 bases are TGCGCCAGCAGCCAAGGGAGAGCGGGGGGTTATGGGAATGAGCAGTTCTTC.

The sample holds one count of this clone. V and J are TRBV6-5 and TRBJ1-4; D may be TRBD1 (5 bases). Germline V gene lookup returns CDR1 MNHEY and CDR2 SVGAGI. This CDR3 region has 16 residues. V was trimmed by 0 bases and J by 2 bases, leaving 10 bases between them. The CDR3 spells CASSYSGTGTNEKLFF. The DNA for the CDR3 is TGTGCCAGCAGTTACTCCGGCACAGGTACTAATGAAAAACTGTTTTTT.

This chain joins TRBV9 and TRBJ1-1, with D perhaps TRBD1 (5 bases). Per the germline V gene, CDR1 is SGDLS and CDR2 is YYNGEE. The CDR3 is 14 residues long. The V gene lost 3 bases and the J gene lost 0 bases, with 9 bases spanning the gap. Here the CDR3 reads CASSASTVNTEAFF. The CDR3 nucleotides are TGTGCCAGCAGCGCATCGACAGTGAACACTGAAGCTTTCTTT.

J is TRBJ1-1 and V is TRBV30; D is perhaps TRBD1 (6 bases). Germline V gives CDR1 GTSNPN, CDR2 SVGIG (reference sequence). V was trimmed by 4 bases and J by 1 base, leaving 10 bases between them. The CDR3 covers 13 residues. CDR3 nucleotide sequence: TGTGCCTGGACTCTACAGGGGAACACTGAAGCTTTCTTT. Protein sequence: CAWTLQGNTEAFF.

The rearrangement uses TRBV18 and TRBJ1-5; TRBD1 matches at 8 bases. After removal of 0 bases from V and 7 bases from J, the junction contained 5 bases not matched to a gene. The CDR3 contains 15 residues. In germline, CDR1 is KGHSH, CDR2 LQKENI. The CDR3 protein is CASSPPETGDQPQHF. In nucleotides, the CDR3 is TGTGCCAGCTCACCACCGGAGACAGGGGACCAGCCCCAGCATTTT.

The chain carries TRBV5-1 and TRBJ2-1, with D possibly being TRBD1 (6 bases). The germline CDR1 and CDR2 sequences are SGHRS and YFSETQ. V was shortened by 4 bases and J by 5 bases, with 16 bases between the two germline ends. The CDR3 is 15 residues long. The CDR3 DNA sequence: TGCGCCAGCAGCCCCCGGGACAAGGGCCACAATGAGCAGTTCTTC. Translated: CASSPRDKGHNEQFF.

This chain links TRBV11-2 with TRBJ1-1; 8 bases match TRBD1. The V segment lost 2 bases and the J segment 11 bases; nucleotides outside the gene matches: 4. The CDR3 spans 12 residues. Looked up from germline, CDR1 is SGHAT and CDR2 is FQNNGV. The CDR3 region has the DNA TGTGCCAGCAGCTTAAGGGACAGGCCCGCTTTCTTT. Amino acid sequence: CASSLRDRPAFF.

The chain carries TRBV5-8 and TRBJ1-6, with TRBD1 matching 10 bases. The J segment lost 0 bases and the V segment lost 4 bases, leaving 10 bases of the junction unmatched. This CDR3 contains 19 residues. In germline, CDR1 is SGHTS, CDR2 YDEGEE. The CDR3 DNA sequence: TGTGCCAGCAGCCTCGGACAGGGGGACTGGATCTCCTATAATTCACCCCTCCACTTT. Translation: CASSLGQGDWISYNSPLHF. Based on the CDR3 plus reference TRBV5-8 and TRBJ1-6, the full variable domain is EAGVTQSPTHLIKTRGQQATLRCSPISGHTSVYWYQQALGLGLQFLLWYDEGEERNRGNFPPRFSGRQFPNYSSELNVNALELEDSALYLCASSLGQGDWISYNSPLHFGNGTRLTVT.

The genes are TRBV7-8 and TRBJ2-5; 13 positions agree with TRBD2. This CDR3 contains 17 residues. From germline, CDR1 is SGHVS and CDR2 FQNEAQ. V shed 0 bases, J shed 4 bases, and the junction held 5 bases outside the gene matches. The CDR3, as DNA: TGTGCCAGCAGCTTAGCTCGACTAGCGGGGGGTCGAGAGACCCAGTACTTC. Translation gives CASSLARLAGGRETQYF.

This sequence joins TRBV2 and TRBJ2-1, with TRBD2 matching over 10 bases. Per the germline V gene, CDR1 is SNHLY and CDR2 is FYNNEI. The length of the CDR3 is 15 residues. J gave up 7 bases and V 4 bases, and 7 bases lay outside the gene matches. DNA for the CDR3: TGTGCCAGCAGTGTTCAGCGGGAGGGCACAAATGAGCAGTTCTTC. Protein product: CASSVQREGTNEQFF.

The rearrangement joins TRBV5-6 to TRBJ1-1, with 10 bases fitting TRBD1. With V trimmed by 5 bases and J by 1 base, 8 bases remained unmatched. The CDR3 spans 16 residues. Per the germline V gene, CDR1 is SGHDT and CDR2 is YYEEEE. The CDR3 here is CASSLNRDRGNTEAFF. CDR3 DNA sequence: TGTGCCAGCAGTTTAAACCGGGACAGGGGGAACACTGAAGCTTTCTTT.

The chain links TRBV27 to TRBJ1-1; TRBD1 matches at 8 bases. Per the germline V gene, CDR1 is MNHEY and CDR2 is SMNVEV (reference sequence). The CDR3 runs 14 residues. V gave up 5 bases and J gave up 5 bases; unmatched junction bases: 7. The CDR3 DNA reads TGTGCCAGCAGTCCGGACAGGGTGCGGACTGAAGCTTTCTTT. It translates to CASSPDRVRTEAFF.

This sequence joins TRBV10-3 and TRBJ2-2; D is perhaps TRBD1 (6 bases). Trimming cost V 6 bases and J 5 bases, with 13 bases left between them. Per germline, CDR1 ENHRY and CDR2 SYGVKD. This CDR3 has 14 residues. Here the CDR3 reads CAIRPGHLTGELFF. The CDR3 nucleotides read TGTGCCATCAGGCCGGGACACCTTACCGGGGAGCTGTTTTTT.

The rearrangement links TRBV9 to TRBJ2-7; 8 bases match TRBD1. After removal of 4 bases from V and 6 bases from J, the junction contained 6 bases not matched to a gene. Germline V gene sequence: CDR1 SGDLS, CDR2 YYNGEE. The CDR3 consists of 13 residues. The CDR3 sequence is CASSYDRGGEQYF. The CDR3 DNA sequence: TGTGCCAGCAGCTACGACAGGGGAGGCGAGCAGTACTTC.

This chain connects TRBV19 to TRBJ2-7; 9 nucleotides line up with TRBD1. The CDR3 loop spans 16 amino acids. Germline V gene data show CDR1 as LNHDA and CDR2 as SQIVND (reference sequence). V trimming: 1 base; J trimming: 3 bases; junction bases outside the gene matches: 7. The CDR3 DNA follows: TGTGCCAGTAGTATAGGACGGGACAGGGCCGGCTACGAGCAGTACTTC. This sequence encodes CASSIGRDRAGYEQYF. Full variable domain (missing parts from reference TRBV19 and TRBJ2-7): DGGITQSPKYLFRKEGQNVTLSCEQNLNHDAMYWYRQDPGQGLRLIYYSQIVNDFQKGDIAEGYSVSREKKESFPLTVTSAQKNPTAFYLCASSIGRDRAGYEQYFGPGTRLTVT.

V is TRBV6-5 and J is TRBJ2-7, with D possibly being TRBD2 (5 bases). Trimming shortened V by 6 bases and J by 6 bases, and 9 bases separated the two germline ends. Germline V gene data show CDR1 as MNHEY and CDR2 as SVGAGI. The CDR3 totals 11 residues. Here the CDR3 reads CASSREGEQYF. The CDR3 DNA sequence: TGTGCCAGCAGCCGTGAGGGCGAGCAGTACTTC.

V usage is TRBV5-1 and J usage is TRBJ2-5, with 8 positions matching TRBD2. Germline CDR1 and CDR2: SGHRS and YFSETQ. This CDR3 spans 15 amino acids. Trimming removed 2 bases from V and 4 bases from J; junction bases left unmatched: 7. As DNA, the CDR3 is TGCGCCAGCAGCTTTGCAGCGGGGGCCCGAGAGACCCAGTACTTC. Translation: CASSFAAGARETQYF.

The chain carries TRBV19 and TRBJ2-3; 12 bases line up with TRBD2. V trimming: 4 bases; J trimming: 3 bases; junction bases outside the gene matches: 11. Germline values: CDR1 LNHDA, CDR2 SQIVND (reference sequence). This CDR3 has 18 residues. The CDR3 sequence: CASSKTSGRSHSTDTQYF. DNA for the CDR3: TGTGCCAGTAGTAAAACTAGCGGGAGGTCCCATTCGACAGATACGCAGTATTTT.

The chain joins TRBV7-3 to TRBJ2-2, with D tentatively TRBD1 (5 bases). The ends were cut back, 5 bases at V and 2 bases at J, with 15 bases in the middle. Germline loops: CDR1 SGHTA, CDR2 FQGTGA. This CDR3 contains 16 residues. The CDR3 loop reads CASSPRPTGNTGELFF. CDR3 nucleotides: TGTGCCAGCAGCCCCCGGCCCACAGGAAACACCGGGGAGCTGTTTTTT.

The V gene is TRBV4-1, the J gene TRBJ2-5, with 9 bases fitting TRBD2. Germline trimming cut 3 bases from V and 5 bases from J; bases unmatched to any gene: 4. The CDR3 totals 14 residues. The germline V gene encodes CDR1 MGHRA and CDR2 YSYEKL. Here the CDR3 reads CASSQREGEETQYF. The CDR3 nucleotides are TGCGCCAGCAGCCAGCGGGAGGGGGAGGAGACCCAGTACTTC.

V and J are TRBV29-1 and TRBJ1-2; 10 positions match TRBD1. Trimming took 6 bases from V and 5 from J; bases not matched to a gene: 6. Germline CDR1 SQVTM, CDR2 ANQGSEA. The CDR3 has 13 residues. CDR3 sequence: CSVQTGGDYGYTF. The CDR3 region has the DNA TGCAGCGTCCAGACAGGGGGCGATTATGGCTACACCTTC.